The 13 T cell receptor beta chains below were found in one sample sequenced in a study of cytomegalovirus exposure and HLA in healthy donors. A multiplex PCR was run with 60 Vbeta primers and 13 Jbeta primers. Generated by immunoSEQ multiplex PCR, the TCRdb table keeps only in-frame clones and is missing some. Of around 140,000 clones listed, under 75% are singletons. The sequencing sample was made of PBMCs. The receptor source for this set is a woman in her 40s in good health and CMV-seronegative.

This clone has more than one count but fewer than ten. The CDR3 protein is CASSHGTVMTAFF. CDR3 nucleotide sequence: TGTGCCAGCAGCCACGGGACAGTGATGACGGCTTTCTTT. The rearrangement uses TRBV7-8 and TRBJ1-1, with 7 bases matching TRBD1. From germline, CDR1 is SGHVS and CDR2 FQNEAQ. Trimming at V came to 5 bases and at J to 11 bases, leaving 11 bases not matched to a gene. The CDR3 runs 13 residues.

In this sample, this clone turned up once. J is TRBJ2-7 and V is TRBV10-1; TRBD1 might be the D (6 bases). Germline values: CDR1 WNHNN, CDR2 SYGVQD (reference sequence). This CDR3 is 14 amino acids long. The ends were cut back, 2 bases at V and 8 bases at J, with 16 bases in the middle. The CDR3 coding sequence is TGCGCCAGCAGTGAGGGAGGCCGGGACATCAAGCAGTACTTC. This encodes CASSEGGRDIKQYF.

The chain has TRBV5-1 and TRBJ2-5, with 12 bases aligning to TRBD2. The length of the CDR3 is 14 residues. Germline V gene lookup returns CDR1 SGHRS and CDR2 YFSETQ. V lost 6 bases and J lost 5; bases outside the gene matches: 5. In DNA form, the CDR3 reads TGCGCCAGCACCGCCGGGACTAGCGGGGAGACCCAGTACTTC. Its protein product is CASTAGTSGETQYF.

This clone has just a few counts. The chain is built from TRBV5-1 and TRBJ2-2; 10 nucleotides align to TRBD1. This CDR3 has 18 residues. CDR1 is SGHRS, CDR2 YFSETQ, per germline. Unmatched junction bases numbered 11, after V lost 4 bases and J lost 2 bases. The CDR3 is CASSRWDRGRSNTGELFF. CDR3 bases: TGCGCCAGCAGCAGATGGGACAGGGGACGTTCCAACACCGGGGAGCTGTTTTTT.

This clone showed up just once. The chain combines TRBV2 with TRBJ1-4; a weak D match, TRBD1 (5 bases). Trimming took 1 base from V and 6 from J, leaving 6 bases between them. Germline V gene data show CDR1 as SNHLY and CDR2 as FYNNEI. CDR3 length: 13 residues. The CDR3 protein is CASSEGTHEKLFF. As DNA, the CDR3 is TGTGCCAGCAGTGAAGGGACACATGAAAAACTGTTTTTT.

This clone was seen a handful of times. The V call is TRBV4-3, the J call TRBJ2-4; D is possibly TRBD1 (5 bases). Deletions cut 3 bases from V and 3 bases from J, with 12 bases between. The germline V gene has CDR1 LGHNA and CDR2 YSLEER. The CDR3 consists of 15 residues. CDR3 in amino acids: CASSHKGVGKNIQYF. DNA for the CDR3: TGCGCCAGCAGCCATAAAGGGGTAGGCAAAAACATTCAGTACTTC.

The CDR3 nucleotides are TGCGCCAGCAGCTTTACTGGGACACCCAACTATGGCTACACCTTC. It specifies CASSFTGTPNYGYTF. The chain couples TRBV5-1 to TRBJ1-2; tentatively, D is TRBD1 (6 bases). The length of the CDR3 is 15 residues. V was cut by 2 bases and J by 2 bases, with 13 bases left in between. Per germline, CDR1 SGHRS and CDR2 YFSETQ.

This chain joins TRBV2 and TRBJ2-3, with TRBD1 matching over 10 bases. The junction had 4 bases not matched to a gene; V was cut back by 5 bases and J by 2 bases. CDR1 SNHLY and CDR2 FYNNEI come from the germline V gene. CDR3 length: 15 residues. The CDR3 DNA follows: TGTGCCAGCAGTAGGACAGGGGGGAACACAGATACGCAGTATTTT. This gives the protein CASSRTGGNTDTQYF.

J is TRBJ1-1 and V is TRBV7-3; D unclear. The germline V and J ends were trimmed by 5 bases and 6 bases, with 13 bases remaining between them. CDR3 length: 13 residues. Germline values: CDR1 SGHTA, CDR2 FQGTGA. CDR3: CASSIQSESEAFF. The CDR3 DNA reads TGTGCCAGCAGCATACAATCGGAGTCTGAAGCTTTCTTT.

The V gene is TRBV27, the J gene TRBJ2-7; TRBD1 matches at 8 bases. The CDR3 spans 15 residues. V gave up 3 bases and J gave up 0 bases; unmatched junction bases: 4. Germline V lookup: CDR1 MNHEY, CDR2 SMNVEV (reference sequence). CDR3: CASSFDRGLSYEQYF. CDR3 sequence (DNA): TGTGCCAGCAGTTTCGACAGGGGCCTCTCCTACGAGCAGTACTTC.

The chain joins TRBV18 to TRBJ1-1, with D possibly being TRBD1 (6 bases). V dropped 4 bases and J dropped 3 bases, with 9 bases sitting between them. CDR3 length: 13 amino acids. Germline V lookup: CDR1 KGHSH, CDR2 LQKENI. Here the CDR3 reads CASSLGADTEAFF. The DNA for the CDR3 is TGTGCCAGCTCACTGGGGGCGGACACTGAAGCTTTCTTT.

CDR3 residues: CASTNSEDTQYF. The CDR3 DNA is TGTGCCAGCACCAATAGCGAAGATACGCAGTATTTT. V is TRBV7-2 and J is TRBJ2-3, with a weak D call TRBD2 (5 bases). V lost 7 bases and J 5 bases, leaving 10 bases between the germline ends. The CDR3 contains 12 residues. Germline V gene data show CDR1 as SGHTA and CDR2 as FQGNSA.

The chain carries TRBV9 and TRBJ2-1; D gene ambiguous. Per the germline V gene, CDR1 is SGDLS and CDR2 is YYNGEE. Trimming shortened V by 4 bases and J by 8 bases, and 16 bases separated the two germline ends. This CDR3 is built from 14 residues. The CDR3 DNA sequence: TGTGCCAGCAGCCCCTACCAGGTAGGCGATGAGCAGTTCTTC. Amino acid sequence: CASSPYQVGDEQFF.